The 27 T cell receptor beta chains reported below all come from one sample, sequenced in a study of blood T cells in healthy people across ages. Through a sample-barcoded 5' primer and a J-beta primer mix, a second PCR was run for roughly 7 to 12 cycles. TCRdb reanalysed the 5' RACE reads using MiXCR and keeps one entry per CDR3 protein. The data hold hundreds of thousands of distinct CDR3 sequences, with about 47% observed a single time. Specimen: blood. Source of these receptors: a man at least 80 years old in good health.

The V and J genes are TRBV7-2 and TRBJ2-5; weak D call: TRBD2 (6 bases). CDR3 length equals 13 residues. Germline CDR1 is SGHTA and CDR2 is FQGNSA. Trimming removed 5 bases from V and 3 bases from J, with 10 bases in between. The CDR3 spells CASSVPGEETQYF. CDR3 nucleotides: TGTGCCAGCAGCGTCCCGGGGGAAGAGACCCAGTACTTC.

The sample holds a few counts of this clonotype. The rearrangement joins TRBV9 to TRBJ2-3; the match to TRBD1 covers 7 bases. V lost 0 bases and J lost 3; bases outside the gene matches: 7. From germline, CDR1 is SGDLS and CDR2 YYNGEE. The CDR3 extends over 16 amino acids. The CDR3 sequence: CASSVGSRGKTDTQYF. The CDR3 DNA reads as TGTGCCAGCAGCGTAGGTTCCAGGGGGAAAACAGATACGCAGTATTTT.

The chain uses TRBV12-3 or TRBV12-4 and TRBJ2-5; perhaps TRBD2 as D (5 bases). CDR3 length equals 13 residues. V lost 7 bases and J lost 5, with 14 bases in between. As DNA, the CDR3 is TGTGCCAGCACCCGCCGGGGTGTGGAGACCCAGTACTTC. This codes for CASTRRGVETQYF.

There are a few counts of this clonotype. This chain uses TRBV7-2 with TRBJ2-7; no clear D gene. Germline V gene data show CDR1 as SGHTA and CDR2 as FQGNSA. The CDR3 covers 14 residues. Trimming stripped 7 bases from V and 2 bases from J, with 15 bases between. CDR3 region: CASTPTYTAYEQYF. The CDR3 nucleotides read TGTGCCAGCACCCCGACATACACCGCCTACGAGCAGTACTTC.

This clonotype was seen a few times. The chain couples TRBV28 to TRBJ2-7; D not certain. The end of the DNA aligns better with TRBJ2-5, so the J call may be wrong. The length of the CDR3 is 13 residues. The germline V gene has CDR1 MDHEN and CDR2 SYDVKM. In nucleotides, the CDR3 is TGTGCCAGCCAGTCATACGGAAAAGAGACCCAGTACTTC. Its protein is CASQSYGKETQYF.

The rearrangement uses TRBV4-1 and TRBJ2-3; D unclear. CDR1 MGHRA and CDR2 YSYEKL come from the germline V gene. Trimming stripped 5 bases from V and 0 bases from J, with 9 bases between. CDR3 size: 14 residues. CDR3 nucleotide sequence: TGCGCCAGCAGCAAACAGACTAGCACAGATACGCAGTATTTT. This sequence encodes CASSKQTSTDTQYF.

The chain couples TRBV3-1 to TRBJ2-7; D unresolved. The germline V gene has CDR1 LGHDT and CDR2 YNNKEL (reference sequence). V shed 0 bases and J shed 3 bases, with 9 bases lying between them. This CDR3 is built from 14 residues. The CDR3 DNA sequence: TGTGCCAGCAGCCAAGAGACTGGATACTACGAGCAGTACTTC. Its translation is CASSQETGYYEQYF.

The gene calls are TRBV14 and TRBJ2-7; 11 bases fit TRBD2. This CDR3 contains 14 residues. The trim removed 6 bases at V and 7 bases at J, leaving 8 bases unmatched. Per germline, CDR1 SGHDN and CDR2 FVKESK. The DNA of the CDR3 is TGTGCCAGCAGTCTTGGACTAGCGGGCCATGAGCAGTACTTC. Its protein product is CASSLGLAGHEQYF.

A few counts support this clonotype. This chain joins TRBV28 and TRBJ2-5, with 7 positions matching TRBD1. Germline V lookup: CDR1 MDHEN, CDR2 SYDVKM. V trimming: 6 bases; J trimming: 1 base; junction bases outside the gene matches: 14. This CDR3 has 17 residues. The CDR3 is CASRSTSRDRPQETQYF. The CDR3 bases are TGTGCCAGCAGATCAACCTCCCGGGACAGACCCCAAGAGACCCAGTACTTC.

The rearrangement uses TRBV12-3 or TRBV12-4 and TRBJ2-7; maybe TRBD2 (5 bases). V was trimmed by 4 bases and J by 4 bases, leaving 17 bases between them. The CDR3 covers 15 residues. The CDR3 bases are TGTGCCAGCAGTTCTCTAGGGAGTCTCGGGTACGAGCAGTACTTC. As protein: CASSSLGSLGYEQYF.

The V gene is TRBV27, the J gene TRBJ2-4, with 14 bases fitting TRBD2. The J call may not be correct, given that the DNA end is closer to TRBJ2-7. Germline V lookup: CDR1 MNHEY, CDR2 SMNVEV (reference sequence). This CDR3 is 17 amino acids long. The CDR3: CASSPPGLAGGPYEQYF. For the CDR3, the DNA is TGTGCCAGCAGTCCCCCCGGACTAGCGGGGGGACCCTACGAGCAGTACTTC.

In this sample, this clonotype turned up many times. The J gene is TRBJ2-7, the V gene TRBV7-2, with 11 bases matching TRBD2. In germline, CDR1 is SGHTA, CDR2 FQGNSA. The CDR3 runs 14 residues. V dropped 6 bases and J dropped 1; count of bases not matched to a gene: 2. The CDR3 sequence is CASSLAGGSYEQYF. The DNA for the CDR3 is TGTGCCAGCAGTCTAGCGGGGGGATCCTACGAGCAGTACTTC.

This clonotype was detected only a few times. V usage is TRBV20-1 and J usage is TRBJ1-5; D is perhaps TRBD1 (6 bases). This CDR3 region has 17 residues. The germline V gene has CDR1 DFQATT and CDR2 SNEGSKA (reference sequence). Between the trimmed V and J ends, which lost 0 bases and 0 bases, there was a span of 15 bases. The CDR3 region is CSARDLPGDYSNQPQHF. The CDR3 DNA is TGCAGTGCTAGAGATCTGCCAGGGGACTATAGCAATCAGCCCCAGCATTTT.

V gene TRBV6-5 combines with J gene TRBJ1-2; no clear D gene. Germline V CDR1 and CDR2: MNHEY, SVGAGI. The CDR3 runs to 14 residues. V was cut by 0 bases and J by 2 bases, with 7 bases left in between. The CDR3 DNA reads as TGTGCCAGCAGTTACTCTTTAGCAAACTATGGCTACACCTTC. Translated, it gives CASSYSLANYGYTF.

V gene TRBV11-1 combines with J gene TRBJ2-7, with TRBD1 matching 7 bases. J gave up 4 bases and V 8 bases, and 11 bases lay outside the gene matches. This CDR3 has 14 residues. Germline V gives CDR1 SGHAT, CDR2 FQDESV (reference sequence). This CDR3 reads CASPARARGYEQYF. In DNA form, the CDR3 reads TGTGCCAGCCCCGCCCGGGCCAGGGGGTACGAGCAGTACTTC.

V and J are TRBV5-1 and TRBJ1-2; 7 bases are a match to TRBD1. CDR1 is SGHRS and CDR2 is YFSETQ in the germline V gene. CDR3 length: 13 amino acids. V lost 4 bases and J lost 8; bases outside the gene matches: 8. In nucleotides, the CDR3 is TGCGCCAGCAGCCCGCGACAGGGTTTAGGCTACACCTTC. Protein: CASSPRQGLGYTF.

The table lists this clonotype with a few counts. This chain uses TRBV5-5 with TRBJ2-1; 8 nucleotides align to TRBD2. The CDR3 is 16 residues long. CDR1 and CDR2 from the germline V gene are SGHKS and YYEKEE (reference sequence). With V trimmed by 3 bases and J by 4 bases, 9 bases remained unmatched. The CDR3 protein is CASSSSYSGVYNEQFF. For the CDR3, the DNA is TGTGCCAGCAGCTCCTCTTATAGCGGGGTTTACAATGAGCAGTTCTTC.

This clonotype appeared a single time. This chain uses TRBV6-4 with TRBJ2-7, with D perhaps TRBD1 or TRBD2 (6 bases each). The CDR3 loop spans 15 amino acids. Deletions cut 10 bases from V and 5 bases from J, with 24 bases between. Germline CDR1 reads MRHNA; CDR2 reads SNTAGT. CDR3 residues: CATMKEGERTDEQYF. CDR3 sequence (DNA): TGTGCCACCATGAAGGAGGGGGAACGGACCGACGAGCAGTACTTC.

There are a few counts of this clonotype. The chain has TRBV12-3 or TRBV12-4 and TRBJ2-5; 8 bases align to TRBD2. With V trimmed by 5 bases and J by 5 bases, 10 bases remained unmatched. This CDR3 has 15 amino acids. CDR3 coding DNA: TGTGCCAGCAGTCCGGGACTAGGGACGTTGGAGACCCAGTACTTC. Translating gives CASSPGLGTLETQYF.

The chain carries TRBV6-2 or TRBV6-3 and TRBJ1-2, with TRBD1 matching 7 bases. CDR1 MNHEY and CDR2 SVGEGT come from the germline V gene. J lost 5 bases, V lost 8 bases, and 8 bases had no gene match. This CDR3 has 13 amino acids. The chain's CDR3 is CASEPTGRYGYTF. CDR3 nucleotide sequence: TGTGCCAGCGAACCGACAGGGAGGTATGGCTACACCTTC.

The chain carries TRBV6-1 and TRBJ2-5, with D perhaps TRBD2 (6 bases). Germline V gene data show CDR1 as MNHNS and CDR2 as SASEGT. CDR3 size: 12 residues. Trimming left V 6 bases short and J 5 bases short, with 10 bases between. CDR3: CASRGGGETQYF. In nucleotides, the CDR3 is TGTGCCAGCAGGGGGGGAGGCGAGACCCAGTACTTC.

The chain has TRBV4-2 and TRBJ1-4; 8 bases line up with TRBD1. The CDR3 spans 14 residues. Losses at the gene ends were 4 bases for V and 7 bases for J; bases not matched to a gene: 5. The germline gives CDR1 LGHNA, CDR2 YNFKEQ. The CDR3 bases are TGTGCCAGCAGCCCGGACAGGGAGGGTGAAAAACTGTTTTTT. Translated: CASSPDREGEKLFF.

This clonotype occurred a few times. This chain uses TRBV20-1 with TRBJ2-3; tentative D call: TRBD1 (6 bases). The CDR3 runs to 14 residues. V was cut by 6 bases and J by 6 bases, with 19 bases left in between. The V gene's germline CDR1 is DFQATT and CDR2 SNEGSKA (reference sequence). This CDR3 is CSARTVGGVDTQYF. In nucleotides, the CDR3 is TGCAGTGCGAGGACAGTCGGAGGCGTCGATACGCAGTATTTT.

This clonotype appeared a few times. The chain is built from TRBV7-2 and TRBJ2-5, with TRBD2 identical over 7 bases. Losses at the gene ends were 1 base for V and 5 bases for J; bases not matched to a gene: 4. This CDR3 comprises 14 residues. Germline CDR1 SGHTA, CDR2 FQGNSA. CDR3 bases: TGTGCCAGCAGCTTAGTACTAGCGTCCGAGACCCAGTACTTC. It specifies CASSLVLASETQYF.

This sequence joins TRBV5-1 and TRBJ2-7, with 7 bases aligning to TRBD1. The V and J ends lost 4 bases and 0 bases, in that order; junction bases with no gene match: 7. The CDR3 loop spans 15 amino acids. Germline CDR1 and CDR2: SGHRS and YFSETQ. The CDR3 region is CASSPRDSISYEQYF. CDR3 nucleotides: TGCGCCAGCAGCCCCCGGGACAGTATCTCCTACGAGCAGTACTTC.

The rearrangement joins TRBV29-1 to TRBJ2-3, with 12 positions matching TRBD2. With V trimmed by 4 bases and J by 6 bases, 8 bases remained unmatched. The CDR3 has 15 amino acids. CDR1 is SQVTM, CDR2 ANQGSEA, per germline. The CDR3 here is CSVGPLAGGSDTQYF. CDR3 sequence (DNA): TGCAGCGTTGGTCCACTAGCGGGAGGATCCGATACGCAGTATTTT.

This clonotype was seen ten or more times. V and J are TRBV20-1 and TRBJ2-7; 14 bases map to TRBD2. Trimming at V came to 0 bases and at J to 4 bases, leaving 5 bases not matched to a gene. The CDR3 has 16 residues. Germline assignment: CDR1 DFQATT and CDR2 SNEGSKA (reference sequence). The CDR3 DNA reads TGCAGTGCTAGAGACGGGACTAGCGGGAGCACGTACGAGCAGTACTTC. It specifies CSARDGTSGSTYEQYF.